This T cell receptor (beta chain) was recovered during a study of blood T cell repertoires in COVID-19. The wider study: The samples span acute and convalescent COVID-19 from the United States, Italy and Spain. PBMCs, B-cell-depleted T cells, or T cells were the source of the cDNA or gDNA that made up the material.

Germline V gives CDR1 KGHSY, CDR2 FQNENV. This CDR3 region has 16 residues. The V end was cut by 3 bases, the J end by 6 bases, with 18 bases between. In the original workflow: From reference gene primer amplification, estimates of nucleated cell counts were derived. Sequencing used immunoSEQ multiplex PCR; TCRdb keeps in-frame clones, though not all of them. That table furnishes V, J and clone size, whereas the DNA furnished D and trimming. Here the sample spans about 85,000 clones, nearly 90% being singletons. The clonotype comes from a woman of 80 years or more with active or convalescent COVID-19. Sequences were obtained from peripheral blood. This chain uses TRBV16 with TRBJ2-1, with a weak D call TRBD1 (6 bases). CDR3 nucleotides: TGTGCCAGCAGCCATGAGCCACCGGGACACAGCAATGAGCAGTTCTTC. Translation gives CASSHEPPGHSNEQFF.